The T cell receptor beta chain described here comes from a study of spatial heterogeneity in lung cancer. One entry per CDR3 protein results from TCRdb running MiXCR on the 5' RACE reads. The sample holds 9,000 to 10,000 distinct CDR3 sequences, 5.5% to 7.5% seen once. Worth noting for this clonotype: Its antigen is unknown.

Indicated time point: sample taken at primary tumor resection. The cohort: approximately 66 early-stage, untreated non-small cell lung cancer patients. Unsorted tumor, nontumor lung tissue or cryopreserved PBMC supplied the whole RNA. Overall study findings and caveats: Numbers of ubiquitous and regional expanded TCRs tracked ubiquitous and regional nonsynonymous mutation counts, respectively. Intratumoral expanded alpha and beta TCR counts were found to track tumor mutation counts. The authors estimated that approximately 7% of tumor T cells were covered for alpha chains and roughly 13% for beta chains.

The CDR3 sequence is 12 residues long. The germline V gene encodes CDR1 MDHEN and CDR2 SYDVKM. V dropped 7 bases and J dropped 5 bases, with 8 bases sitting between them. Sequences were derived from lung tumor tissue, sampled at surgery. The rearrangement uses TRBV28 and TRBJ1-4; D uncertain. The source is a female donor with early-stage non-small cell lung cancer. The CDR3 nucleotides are TGTGCCAGCATTTCCCAGAATGAAAAACTGTTTTTT. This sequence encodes CASISQNEKLFF.